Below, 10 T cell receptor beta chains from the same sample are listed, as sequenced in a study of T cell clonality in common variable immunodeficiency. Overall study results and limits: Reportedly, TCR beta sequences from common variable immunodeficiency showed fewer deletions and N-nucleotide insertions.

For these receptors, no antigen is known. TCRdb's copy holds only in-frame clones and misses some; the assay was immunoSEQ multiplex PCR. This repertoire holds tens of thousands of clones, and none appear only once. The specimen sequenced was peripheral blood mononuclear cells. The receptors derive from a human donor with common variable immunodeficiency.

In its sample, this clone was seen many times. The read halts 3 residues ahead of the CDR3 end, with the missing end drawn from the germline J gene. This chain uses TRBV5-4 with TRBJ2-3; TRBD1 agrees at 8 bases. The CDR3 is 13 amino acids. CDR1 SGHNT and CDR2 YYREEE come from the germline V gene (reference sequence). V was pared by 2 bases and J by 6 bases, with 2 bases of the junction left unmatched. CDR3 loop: CASSFQGADTQYF. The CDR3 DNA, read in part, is TGTGCCAGCAGCTTTCAGGGGGCGGATACG.

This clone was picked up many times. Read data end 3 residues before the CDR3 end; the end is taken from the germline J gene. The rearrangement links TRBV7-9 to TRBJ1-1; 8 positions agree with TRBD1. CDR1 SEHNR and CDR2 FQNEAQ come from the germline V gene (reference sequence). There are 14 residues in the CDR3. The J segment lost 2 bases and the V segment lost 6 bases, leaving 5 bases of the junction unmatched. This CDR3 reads CASRGQGINTEAFF. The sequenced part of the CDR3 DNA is TGTGCCAGCAGAGGACAGGGAATTAACACTGAA.

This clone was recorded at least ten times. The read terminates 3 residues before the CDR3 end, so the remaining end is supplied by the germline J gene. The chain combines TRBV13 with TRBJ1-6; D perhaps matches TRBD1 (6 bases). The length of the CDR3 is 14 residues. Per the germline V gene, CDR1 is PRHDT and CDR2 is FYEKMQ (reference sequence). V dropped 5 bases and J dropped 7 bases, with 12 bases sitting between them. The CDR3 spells CASSGRTANSPLHF. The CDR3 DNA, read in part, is TGTGCCAGCAGCGGGCGGACAGCGAATTCACCC.

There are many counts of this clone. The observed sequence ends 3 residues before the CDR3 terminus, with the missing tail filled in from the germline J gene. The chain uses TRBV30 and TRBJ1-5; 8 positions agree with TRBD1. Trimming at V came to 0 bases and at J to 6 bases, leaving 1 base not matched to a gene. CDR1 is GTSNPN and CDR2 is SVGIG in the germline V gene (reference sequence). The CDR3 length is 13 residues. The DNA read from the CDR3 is TGTGCCTGGAGTGTACAGGGGGTTCAGCCC. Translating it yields CAWSVQGVQP. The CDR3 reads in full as CAWSVQGVQPQHF. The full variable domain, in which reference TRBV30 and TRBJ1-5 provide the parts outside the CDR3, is SQTIHQWPATLVQPVGSPLSLECTVEGTSNPNLYWYRQAAGRGLQLLFYSVGIGQISSEVPQNLSASRPQDRQFILSSKKLLLSDSGFYLCAWSVQGVQPQHFGDGTRLSIL.

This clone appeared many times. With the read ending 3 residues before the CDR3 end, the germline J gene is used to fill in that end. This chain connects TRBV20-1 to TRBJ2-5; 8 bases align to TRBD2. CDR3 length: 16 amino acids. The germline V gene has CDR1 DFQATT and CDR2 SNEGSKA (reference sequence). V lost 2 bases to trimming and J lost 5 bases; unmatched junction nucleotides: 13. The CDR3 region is CSARLIGRGAFETQYF. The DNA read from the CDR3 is TGCAGTGCTAGACTGATTGGGCGGGGGGCCTTTGAGACC.

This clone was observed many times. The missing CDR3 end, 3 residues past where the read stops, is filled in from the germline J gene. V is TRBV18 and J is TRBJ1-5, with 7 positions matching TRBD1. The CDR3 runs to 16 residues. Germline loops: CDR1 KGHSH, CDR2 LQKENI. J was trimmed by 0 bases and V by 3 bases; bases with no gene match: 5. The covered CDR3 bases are TGTGCCAGCTCACCGGGACAGATCCATAGCAATCAGCCC. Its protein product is CASSPGQIHSNQP. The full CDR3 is CASSPGQIHSNQPQHF.

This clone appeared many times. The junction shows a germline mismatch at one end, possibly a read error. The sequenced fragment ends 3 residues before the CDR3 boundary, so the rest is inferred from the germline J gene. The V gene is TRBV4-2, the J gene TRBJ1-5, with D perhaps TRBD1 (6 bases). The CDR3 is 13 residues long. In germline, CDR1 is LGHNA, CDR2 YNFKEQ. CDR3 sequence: CASSPRGGQPQHF. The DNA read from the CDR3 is TGCGCCAGCAGCCCGCGAGGGGGTCAGCCC.

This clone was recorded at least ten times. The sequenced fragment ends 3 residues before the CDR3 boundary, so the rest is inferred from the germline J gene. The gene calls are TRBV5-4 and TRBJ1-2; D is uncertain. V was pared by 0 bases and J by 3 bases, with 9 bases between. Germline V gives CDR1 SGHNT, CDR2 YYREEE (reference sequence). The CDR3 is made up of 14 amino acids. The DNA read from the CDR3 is TGTGCCAGCAGCTTGGATCCAGGAGACTATGGC. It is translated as CASSLDPGDYG. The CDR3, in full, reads CASSLDPGDYGYTF.

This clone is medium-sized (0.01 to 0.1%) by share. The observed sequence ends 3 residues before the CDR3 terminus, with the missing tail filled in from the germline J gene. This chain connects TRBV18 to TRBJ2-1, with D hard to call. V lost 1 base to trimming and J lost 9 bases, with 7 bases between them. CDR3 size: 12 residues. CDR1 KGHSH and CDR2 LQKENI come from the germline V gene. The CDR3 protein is CASSPLGSEQFF. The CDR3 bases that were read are TGTGCCAGCTCACCACTTGGCTCTGAG.

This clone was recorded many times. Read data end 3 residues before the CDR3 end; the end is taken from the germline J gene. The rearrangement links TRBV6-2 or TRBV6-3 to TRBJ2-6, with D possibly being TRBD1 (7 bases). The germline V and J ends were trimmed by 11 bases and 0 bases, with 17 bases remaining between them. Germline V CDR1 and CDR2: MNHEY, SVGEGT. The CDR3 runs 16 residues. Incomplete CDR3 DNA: TGTGCCGGAGGGGGCAGTTCTAGCTCTGGGGCCAACGTC. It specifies CAGGGSSSSGANV. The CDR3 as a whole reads CAGGGSSSSGANVLTF.